This is a list of T cell receptor beta chains from one sample in a study of blood T cell repertoires in COVID-19. Profiled with immunoSEQ multiplex PCR; TCRdb holds only in-frame clones, not every one. The sample lists over 250,000 clones; roughly 87% were seen once. Material for sequencing was peripheral blood. All receptors come from a woman aged 25 to 39 with acute or convalescent COVID-19. The CDR3 runs from the conserved cysteine through the conserved F or W. A D gene is named only where the DNA matches it firmly. Not all rows give a size; the values are once, few, many and, for expanded clones, a class.

J | D | V | size | DNA | CDR3
TRBJ1-6 | NA | TRBV5-1 | once | TGCGCCAGCAGCAGCGGAGGTGAGTGGAATTCACCCCTCCACTTT | CASSSGGEWNSPLHF
TRBJ1-6 | NA | TRBV6-5 | NA | TGTGCCAGCGGACGGACAGCAAATAATTCACCCCTCCACTTT | CASGRTANNSPLHF
TRBJ2-7 | TRBD2 | TRBV28 | once | TGTGCCAGCAGTTTAGGGACTAGCGCTGACGAGCAGTACTTC | CASSLGTSADEQYF
TRBJ2-7 | NA | TRBV27 | NA | TGTGCCAGCAGTCCACTACCTCTACAGGCCCGCTCCTACGAGCAGTACTTC | CASSPLPLQARSYEQYF
TRBJ2-7 | TRBD1 | TRBV27 | NA | TGTGCCAGCAGTTTTGGGAGACAGGGGTACGAGCAGTACTTC | CASSFGRQGYEQYF
TRBJ2-5 | NA | TRBV6-2/TRBV6-3 | NA | TGTGCCAGCAGTTCTCGTGAGGGTATCGTGGAGACCCAGTACTTC | CASSSREGIVETQYF
TRBJ2-7 | NA | TRBV4-3 | NA | TGCGCCAGCAGCCAAGATCGTACCCTACCCTACGAGCAGTACTTC | CASSQDRTLPYEQYF
TRBJ1-1 | NA | TRBV20-1 | NA | TGCAGTGCTAGTCGGGACACTTATGAAGCTTTCTTT | CSASRDTYEAFF
TRBJ2-7 | TRBD2 | TRBV4-3 | NA | TGCGCCAGCAGCCAAGAAAACGGGAGGCCCTATTACGAGCAGTACTTC | CASSQENGRPYYEQYF
TRBJ1-2 | TRBD1 | TRBV5-4 | NA | TGTGCCAGCAGCTTGGATCCAGGGGGATACTATGGCTACACCTTC | CASSLDPGGYYGYTF
TRBJ2-6 | TRBD1 | TRBV5-4 | NA | TGTGCCAGCAGCCCCAGGCGAGGGGGCGCTGGGGCCAACGTCCTGACTTTC | CASSPRRGGAGANVLTF
TRBJ1-2 | TRBD1 | TRBV27 | NA | TGTGCCAGCAGTTTATCGTCCCGGACAGGGTTAGGCTACACCTTC | CASSLSSRTGLGYTF
TRBJ1-4 | TRBD1 | TRBV7-9 | NA | TGTGCCAGCACCCAGGACAGGGGATTCGAAAAACTGTTTTTT | CASTQDRGFEKLFF
TRBJ2-7 | TRBD1 | TRBV5-4 | NA | TGTGCCAGCAGCGGGACGGGACAGGGGTACGAGCAGTACTTC | CASSGTGQGYEQYF
TRBJ2-3 | NA | TRBV23-1 | NA | TGCGCCAGCAGTTTAAGGCCTGACTGGAGATACAATACGCAGTATTTT | CASSLRPDWRYNTQYF
TRBJ2-3 | NA | TRBV9 | NA | TGTGCCAGCAGCGCGGGCACAGATACGCAGTATTTT | CASSAGTDTQYF
TRBJ2-3 | TRBD1 | TRBV11-3 | NA | TGTGCCAGCAGCCTTAGGAGTGGACAGGGGGCGCGGGGGACAGATACGCAGTATTTT | CASSLRSGQGARGTDTQYF
TRBJ1-5 | NA | TRBV2 | NA | TGTGCCAGCAGTGAAACGGCAGGGAATCAGCCCCAGCATTTT | CASSETAGNQPQHF
TRBJ1-5 | NA | TRBV2 | NA | TGTGCCAGCAGGCCCGGGCAGGGGTATCAGCCCCAGCATTTT | CASRPGQGYQPQHF
TRBJ1-1 | TRBD1 | TRBV11-3 | NA | TGTGCCAGCAGCTTAGAGAGGGGGCTTAAGAACACTGAAGCTTTCTTT | CASSLERGLKNTEAFF
TRBJ2-3 | NA | TRBV7-8 | NA | TGTGCCAGCAGCTTATATGGCGGGAGCACAGATACGCAGTATTTT | CASSLYGGSTDTQYF
TRBJ2-5 | TRBD1 | TRBV5-6 | NA | TGTGCCAGCAGCTTGGTGACAGGGCCCGGGGAGACCCAGTACTTC | CASSLVTGPGETQYF
TRBJ2-3 | NA | TRBV7-2 | NA | TGTGCCAGCAGCTTAGACGCTTGGAGGGATACGCAGTATTTT | CASSLDAWRDTQYF
TRBJ1-5 | TRBD1 | TRBV30 | NA | TGTGCCTGGAGTGACCGGGACAGAAATCAGCCCCAGCATTTT | CAWSDRDRNQPQHF
TRBJ1-1 | NA | TRBV3-1/TRBV3-2 | NA | TGTGCCAGCAGCCAAACGGGGATGAACACTGAAGCTTTCTTT | CASSQTGMNTEAFF